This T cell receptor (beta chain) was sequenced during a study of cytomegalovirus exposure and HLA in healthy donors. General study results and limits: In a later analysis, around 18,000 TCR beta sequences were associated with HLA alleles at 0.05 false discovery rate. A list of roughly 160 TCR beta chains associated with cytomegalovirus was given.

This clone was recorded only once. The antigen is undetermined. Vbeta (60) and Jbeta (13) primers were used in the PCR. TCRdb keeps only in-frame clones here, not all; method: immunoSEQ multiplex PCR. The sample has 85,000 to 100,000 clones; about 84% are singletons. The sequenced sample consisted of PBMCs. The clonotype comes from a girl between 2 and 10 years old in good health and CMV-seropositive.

CDR3 bases: TGTGCCAGCAGGGGGACAGTAAAAACTTTCTTT. Protein: CASRGTVKTFF. The rearrangement uses TRBV27 and TRBJ1-1, with 7 bases that match TRBD1. Germline assignment: CDR1 MNHEY and CDR2 SMNVEV (reference sequence). The trim removed 6 bases at V and 12 bases at J, leaving 7 bases unmatched. The CDR3 runs to 11 residues.